These 31 T cell receptor beta chains originate from one sample sequenced in a study of shared clonotypes between healthy human individuals. Naivety among CD8 cells was defined by CD45RO negativity and positive CCR7 selection, thereby excluding terminally differentiated effector memory CD45RA+ cells. The method was immunoSEQ multiplex PCR; TCRdb's version includes in-frame clones alone and lacks a portion of them. The repertoire consists of hundreds of thousands of clones, with more than 95% occurring once and the leading ten covering 0.25% to 0.35%. Specimen: naive CD8+ T cells sorted from blood. These receptors originate from a man younger than 40 in good health.

The chain carries TRBV4-1 and TRBJ1-3; D might be TRBD1 (5 bases). CDR1 is MGHRA and CDR2 is YSYEKL in the germline V gene. This CDR3 spans 15 amino acids. V was cut by 1 base and J by 0 bases, with 7 bases left in between. The CDR3 region is CASSQVDSSGNTIYF. In nucleotides, the CDR3 is TGCGCCAGCAGCCAAGTCGACAGCTCTGGAAACACCATATATTTT.

The genes are TRBV9 and TRBJ2-5; D gene unclear. Trimming stripped 0 bases from V and 0 bases from J, with 12 bases between. CDR1 and CDR2 (germline): SGDLS, YYNGEE. The CDR3 totals 16 residues. CDR3 sequence (DNA): TGTGCCAGCAGCGTAGGACAAACAGTGTACCAAGAGACCCAGTACTTC. Protein: CASSVGQTVYQETQYF.

The chain is built from TRBV6-4 and TRBJ1-1; no firm D call. The germline gives CDR1 MRHNA, CDR2 SNTAGT. The CDR3 spans 13 residues. V was pared by 0 bases and J by 4 bases, with 6 bases between. The CDR3 loop is CASSDSGFTEAFF. The CDR3 nucleotides read TGTGCCAGCAGTGACTCGGGGTTCACTGAAGCTTTCTTT.

This chain connects TRBV12-5 to TRBJ2-1; weak D call: TRBD2 (5 bases). The CDR3 length is 13 residues. Germline V lookup: CDR1 LGHNT, CDR2 FRNRAP. V lost 8 bases, J lost 2 bases, and 10 bases lay in between. The CDR3 loop is CASKAATYNEQFF. The CDR3 nucleotides read TGTGCTAGTAAAGCGGCAACCTACAATGAGCAGTTCTTC.

The gene calls are TRBV7-9 and TRBJ1-3; D is ambiguous. The CDR3 has 16 residues. CDR1 and CDR2 from the germline V gene are SEHNR and FQNEAQ (reference sequence). V was shortened by 8 bases and J by 0 bases, with 17 bases between the two germline ends. The CDR3 DNA sequence: TGTGCCAGCGGCCTCCCCGACCGACACTCTGGAAACACCATATATTTT. Its translation: CASGLPDRHSGNTIYF.

The chain uses TRBV7-3 and TRBJ2-1; no clear D gene. Germline V gene lookup returns CDR1 SGHTA and CDR2 FQGTGA. This CDR3 spans 13 amino acids. V lost 2 bases, J lost 2 bases, and 4 bases lay in between. This chain's CDR3 is CASSLPPYNEQFF. DNA of the CDR3: TGTGCCAGCAGCTTACCCCCCTACAATGAGCAGTTCTTC.

V usage is TRBV9 and J usage is TRBJ2-3; 9 nucleotides align to TRBD2. Germline V gene sequence: CDR1 SGDLS, CDR2 YYNGEE. J gave up 2 bases and V 4 bases, and 8 bases lay outside the gene matches. The CDR3 contains 16 residues. The chain's CDR3 is CASSTHSGSYTDTQYF. CDR3 nucleotides: TGTGCCAGCAGCACCCATAGCGGGAGTTACACAGATACGCAGTATTTT. The entire variable domain, with the rest obtained from reference TRBV9 and TRBJ2-3, is as follows: DSGVTQTPKHLITATGQRVTLRCSPRSGDLSVYWYQQSLDQGLQFLIQYYNGEERAKGNILERFSAQQFPDLHSELNLSSLELGDSALYFCASSTHSGSYTDTQYFGPGTRLTVL.

The chain joins TRBV11-2 to TRBJ2-7, with 7 nucleotides matching TRBD1. Germline V gene lookup returns CDR1 SGHAT and CDR2 FQNNGV. J gave up 3 bases and V 0 bases, and 5 bases lay outside the gene matches. This CDR3 has 15 amino acids. Here the CDR3 reads CASSLDPGTVYEQYF. CDR3 coding DNA: TGTGCCAGCAGCTTAGATCCGGGGACAGTCTACGAGCAGTACTTC.

Concerning this clone itself: Within the sample, other DNA sequences also encode this same CDR3. The genes are TRBV29-1 and TRBJ2-5, with TRBD2 matching over 11 bases. CDR3 length equals 14 residues. The ends lost 2 bases at V and 4 bases at J; junction bases unmatched: 3. Germline values: CDR1 SQVTM, CDR2 ANQGSEA. This CDR3 reads CSVELAGGGETQYF. In DNA form, the CDR3 reads TGCAGCGTTGAACTAGCGGGAGGAGGAGAGACCCAGTACTTC.

The chain recombines TRBV5-1 with TRBJ1-1, with TRBD1 identical over 9 bases. Trimming removed 2 bases from V and 6 bases from J; junction bases left unmatched: 5. This CDR3 is built from 14 residues. Germline CDR1 SGHRS, CDR2 YFSETQ. CDR3 loop: CASSLGQGIAEAFF. The CDR3 DNA reads TGCGCCAGCAGCTTAGGACAGGGGATCGCTGAAGCTTTCTTT.

CDR3 nucleotide sequence: TGTGCCAGCAGCACCCCCAGCAGGGACGGGTATACGCAGTATTTT. Amino acids: CASSTPSRDGYTQYF. The rearrangement uses TRBV11-2 and TRBJ2-3, with D perhaps matching TRBD1 or TRBD2 (5 bases each). Germline V CDR1 and CDR2: SGHAT, FQNNGV. The CDR3 covers 15 residues. The V end was cut by 5 bases, the J end by 7 bases, with 19 bases between. The whole variable domain, filled in from reference TRBV11-2 and TRBJ2-3, reads EAGVAQSPRYKIIEKRQSVAFWCNPISGHATLYWYQQILGQGPKLLIQFQNNGVVDDSQLPKDRFSAERLKGVDSTLKIQPAKLEDSAVYLCASSTPSRDGYTQYFGPGTRLTVL.

Comments on this clone: Within the sample, other DNA sequences also encode this same CDR3. The rearrangement uses TRBV7-2 and TRBJ2-7; 8 nucleotides agree with TRBD2. Germline V gives CDR1 SGHTA, CDR2 FQGNSA. The CDR3 covers 14 residues. Trimming took 1 base from V and 3 from J; bases not matched to a gene: 2. CDR3 bases: TGTGCCAGCAGCTTAGGTCTAGCGGGCTACGAGCAGTACTTC. Translated, it gives CASSLGLAGYEQYF.

The chain is built from TRBV7-9 and TRBJ2-7, with 12 bases matching TRBD1. CDR1 is SEHNR and CDR2 is FQNEAQ in the germline V gene (reference sequence). This CDR3 has 14 residues. With 0 bases clipped from V and 13 bases from J, the junction kept 7 bases outside the gene matches. In DNA, the CDR3 is TGTGCCAGCAGCTTAGCGCTAAGGGACAGGGGGCCATACTTC. Its protein is CASSLALRDRGPYF.

The V gene is TRBV29-1, the J gene TRBJ2-5; TRBD1 might be the D (5 bases). V lost 6 bases and J lost 1, with 21 bases in between. The germline CDR1 and CDR2 sequences are SQVTM and ANQGSEA. There are 16 residues in the CDR3. Here the CDR3 DNA reads TGCAGCGTCTGGACAAGAGGCCCGAATTCCCAAGAGACCCAGTACTTC. It is translated as CSVWTRGPNSQETQYF.

Only one count was recorded for this clone. The V call is TRBV6-5, the J call TRBJ2-7, with D possibly being TRBD2 (6 bases). CDR3 length: 14 residues. Between the trimmed V and J ends, which lost 7 bases and 1 base, there was a span of 14 bases. Germline CDR1 reads MNHEY; CDR2 reads SVGAGI. For the CDR3, the DNA is TGTGCCAGCAATTCCGGCGGGGCATCCTACGAGCAGTACTTC. This codes for CASNSGGASYEQYF.

This chain links TRBV19 with TRBJ2-1; D is uncertain. The germline V and J ends were trimmed by 2 bases and 4 bases, with 15 bases remaining between them. Germline assignment: CDR1 LNHDA and CDR2 SQIVND (reference sequence). The CDR3 is made up of 16 amino acids. Here the CDR3 reads CASSIQTPSLYNEQFF. Written as DNA, the CDR3 is TGTGCCAGTAGTATACAGACACCTTCTCTATACAATGAGCAGTTCTTC.

The V call is TRBV11-2, the J call TRBJ2-7; TRBD1 is a possible D gene (6 bases). Looked up from germline, CDR1 is SGHAT and CDR2 is FQNNGV. This CDR3 contains 14 residues. The V and J ends lost 2 bases and 2 bases respectively, with 10 bases between them. CDR3 DNA sequence: TGTGCCAGCAGCTTACAGGGGCACCCCTACGAGCAGTACTTC. This codes for CASSLQGHPYEQYF.

Only one count was recorded for this clone. The V gene is TRBV4-1, the J gene TRBJ2-7, with 8 bases matching TRBD2. Germline values: CDR1 MGHRA, CDR2 YSYEKL. The CDR3 totals 16 residues. The junction had 15 bases not matched to a gene; V was cut back by 6 bases and J by 5 bases. The CDR3 reads CASSPRPQREFHEQYF. CDR3 bases: TGCGCCAGCAGTCCCCGGCCCCAGCGGGAGTTCCACGAGCAGTACTTC.

The CDR3 region has the DNA TGTGCCAGCAGCTCGAGGAGCGGGAACACCGGGGAGCTGTTTTTT. Protein: CASSSRSGNTGELFF. V gene TRBV7-9 combines with J gene TRBJ2-2; TRBD2 might be the D (5 bases). The CDR3 covers 15 residues. Trimming shortened V by 4 bases and J by 1 base, and 10 bases separated the two germline ends. CDR1 is SEHNR, CDR2 FQNEAQ, per germline (reference sequence).

V is TRBV11-2 and J is TRBJ2-7; tentatively, D is TRBD2 (6 bases). Germline CDR1 is SGHAT and CDR2 is FQNNGV. V was cut by 3 bases and J by 4 bases, with 13 bases left in between. The CDR3 is 14 amino acids. This CDR3 is CASSFPLALYEQYF. In nucleotides, the CDR3 is TGTGCCAGCAGCTTCCCGCTAGCGCTTTACGAGCAGTACTTC.

The chain combines TRBV27 with TRBJ2-1, with a weak D call TRBD1 (5 bases). CDR3 size: 14 residues. Germline-derived CDR1 and CDR2 are MNHEY and SMNVEV (reference sequence). Deletions cut 3 bases from V and 4 bases from J, with 10 bases between. The CDR3: CASSLGLPYNEQFF. The CDR3 DNA follows: TGTGCCAGCAGTTTGGGGCTACCTTACAATGAGCAGTTCTTC.

This clone was picked up many times. The chain has TRBV15 and TRBJ2-3, with a tentative D call TRBD1 (5 bases). The CDR3 length is 14 residues. With 2 bases removed from V and 6 bases from J, the gap between germline ends came to 12 bases. From germline, CDR1 is LNHNV and CDR2 YYDKDF (reference sequence). CDR3 loop: CATSRLSPGDTQYF. CDR3 coding DNA: TGTGCCACCAGCAGACTATCGCCAGGGGATACGCAGTATTTT. The full variable domain, in which reference TRBV15 and TRBJ2-3 provide the parts outside the CDR3, is DAMVIQNPRYQVTQFGKPVTLSCSQTLNHNVMYWYQQKSSQAPKLLFHYYDKDFNNEADTPDNFQSRRPNTSFCFLDIRSPGLGDTAMYLCATSRLSPGDTQYFGPGTRLTVL.

The chain employs TRBV28 and TRBJ2-6; the D gene could be TRBD1 or TRBD2 (5 bases each). V was trimmed by 2 bases and J by 4 bases, leaving 18 bases between them. CDR1 is MDHEN, CDR2 SYDVKM, per germline. The CDR3 loop spans 18 amino acids. The CDR3 nucleotides read TGTGCCAGCAGTTTAGGCAGGGTGGCGGGTTCCGGGGCCAACGTCCTGACTTTC. Encoded protein: CASSLGRVAGSGANVLTF.

The chain employs TRBV21-1 and TRBJ2-5; the table names TRBD1, a call not compared with the DNA. TRBV21-1 has pseudogene status. The CDR3 length is 15 residues. The CDR3, as DNA: TGTGCCAGCAGCAAACCGGCAGGGGGACAAGAGACCCAGTACTTC. Protein product: CASSKPAGGQETQYF.

This chain links TRBV27 with TRBJ2-7, with no clear D. V was shortened by 5 bases and J by 3 bases, with 11 bases between the two germline ends. CDR3 size: 13 residues. Germline assignment: CDR1 MNHEY and CDR2 SMNVEV (reference sequence). Here the CDR3 reads CASSHYWGYEQYF. The CDR3 bases are TGTGCCAGCAGTCATTACTGGGGCTACGAGCAGTACTTC.

The chain couples TRBV5-4 to TRBJ2-3, with 7 nucleotides matching TRBD1. The germline V gene encodes CDR1 SGHNT and CDR2 YYREEE (reference sequence). CDR3 size: 15 residues. The V segment lost 5 bases and the J segment 0 bases; nucleotides outside the gene matches: 6. CDR3 DNA: TGTGCCAGCAGGCCAAGGGGGCGCAGCACAGATACGCAGTATTTT. Residues: CASRPRGRSTDTQYF.

This clone has a single count. The chain carries TRBV27 and TRBJ2-3; tentative D call: TRBD2 (6 bases). V lost 2 bases and J lost 3, with 15 bases in between. The germline gives CDR1 MNHEY, CDR2 SMNVEV (reference sequence). The CDR3 loop spans 16 amino acids. CDR3 sequence: CASSLTVEGPTDTQYF. CDR3 coding DNA: TGTGCCAGCAGTTTAACAGTGGAGGGGCCAACAGATACGCAGTATTTT.

This chain joins TRBV4-1 and TRBJ2-2; unclear D gene. Looked up from germline, CDR1 is MGHRA and CDR2 is YSYEKL. This CDR3 contains 17 residues. The V gene lost 0 bases and the J gene lost 4 bases, with 15 bases spanning the gap. CDR3 DNA sequence: TGCGCCAGCAGCCAAGAAGGCGGAAGCTTTGGCACCGGGGAGCTGTTTTTT. The encoded protein is CASSQEGGSFGTGELFF.

This clone was recorded only once. The chain links TRBV9 to TRBJ2-2; 14 bases match TRBD2. Germline CDR1 is SGDLS and CDR2 is YYNGEE. This CDR3 region has 19 residues. V gave up 0 bases and J gave up 4 bases; unmatched junction bases: 8. The CDR3 region has the DNA TGTGCCAGCAGCGTAGTCCTGGGACTAGCGGGAGACGGCACCGGGGAGCTGTTTTTT. Translation gives CASSVVLGLAGDGTGELFF.

The chain links TRBV7-9 to TRBJ2-3; 11 bases line up with TRBD2. Germline CDR1 SEHNR, CDR2 FQNEAQ (reference sequence). The trim removed 0 bases at V and 4 bases at J, leaving 6 bases unmatched. This CDR3 spans 17 amino acids. The CDR3 here is CASSLAASGRYSDTQYF. The DNA for the CDR3 is TGTGCCAGCAGCTTAGCGGCTAGCGGGAGGTATTCAGATACGCAGTATTTT.

The chain combines TRBV29-1 with TRBJ2-7; 8 bases are a match to TRBD2. V lost 0 bases, J lost 6 bases, and 7 bases stayed unmatched. In germline, CDR1 is SQVTM, CDR2 ANQGSEA. CDR3 length: 14 amino acids. CDR3 sequence (DNA): TGCAGCGTTGAAGATCGTAGGGGACTAGGCGAGCAGTACTTC. Translation gives CSVEDRRGLGEQYF.